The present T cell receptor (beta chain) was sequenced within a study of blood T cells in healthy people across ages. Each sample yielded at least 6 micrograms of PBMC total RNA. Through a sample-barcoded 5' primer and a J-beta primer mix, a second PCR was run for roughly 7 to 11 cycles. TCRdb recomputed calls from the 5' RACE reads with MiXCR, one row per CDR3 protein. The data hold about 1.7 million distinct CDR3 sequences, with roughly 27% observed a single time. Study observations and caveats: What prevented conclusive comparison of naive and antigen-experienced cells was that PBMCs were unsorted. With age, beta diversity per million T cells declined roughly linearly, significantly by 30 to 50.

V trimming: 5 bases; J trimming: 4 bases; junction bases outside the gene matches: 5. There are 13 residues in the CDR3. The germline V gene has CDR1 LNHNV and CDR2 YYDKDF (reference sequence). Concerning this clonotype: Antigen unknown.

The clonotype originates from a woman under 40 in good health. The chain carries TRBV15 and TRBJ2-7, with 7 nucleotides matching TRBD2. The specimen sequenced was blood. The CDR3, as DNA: TGTGCCACCAGCGGAAACGGGGGGTACGAGCAGTACTTC. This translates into CATSGNGGYEQYF.